The 8 T cell receptor beta chains reported below all come from one sample, sequenced in a study of shared clonotypes between healthy human individuals (dated by TCRdb to 2018 to 2020). The library was prepared using the immunoSEQ multiplex PCR assay. TCRdb limited this immuneACCESS table to in-frame rearrangements with V and J called. A share of clones is missing; checked studies link under half to unresolved V genes, and the rest is unexplained. This sample holds millions of clones; about 95% were observed only once. The biggest ten clones account for 0.13% of the sample. Material: naive CD4+ T cells sorted from blood. The sample's cell subset or site, from its label and the paper: CD45RA+ positively selected. The receptors originated from a man aged 18 to 30 in good health.

The V and J genes are TRBV5-1 and TRBJ2-3; D uncertain. Germline V gives CDR1 SGHRS, CDR2 YFSETQ. The CDR3 runs to 15 residues. Trimming pared 0 bases from V and 6 bases from J, leaving 14 bases between. The CDR3 spells CASSLARAVQDTQYF. CDR3 DNA: TGCGCCAGCAGCTTGGCTAGGGCGGTACAGGATACGCAGTATTTT.

This chain links TRBV5-1 with TRBJ1-1; a weak D match, TRBD1 (5 bases). This CDR3 is 14 amino acids long. V shed 3 bases and J shed 3 bases, with 12 bases lying between them. Germline CDR1 reads SGHRS; CDR2 reads YFSETQ. CDR3 loop: CASSSRTGDTEAFF. The CDR3 DNA reads as TGCGCCAGCAGCTCGCGAACGGGGGACACTGAAGCTTTCTTT.

Worth noting for this clone: Germline is not matched at one junction end, which may reflect a read error. This chain links TRBV4-1 with TRBJ2-3; 7 bases line up with TRBD1. Germline CDR1 reads MGHRA; CDR2 reads YSYEKL. The CDR3 is made up of 15 amino acids. CDR3 in amino acids: CAGSQERTGADTQYF. CDR3 nucleotides: TGCGCCGGCAGCCAGGAAAGGACAGGCGCAGATACGCAGTATTTT.

In DNA form, the CDR3 reads TGTGCCAGCAGCTTATTGGCCACCCCGACAGGGGTAGAGACCCAGTACTTC. It yields the protein CASSLLATPTGVETQYF. The chain carries TRBV7-2 and TRBJ2-5, with 8 bases identical to TRBD1. CDR3 length: 17 amino acids. Germline V gives CDR1 SGHTA, CDR2 FQGNSA. V shed 2 bases and J 4 bases; nucleotides not matched to a gene: 12.

This chain connects TRBV5-4 to TRBJ2-7, with 8 bases matching TRBD1. The CDR3 has 15 amino acids. Per germline, CDR1 SGHNT and CDR2 YYREEE (reference sequence). Trimming removed 4 bases from V and 6 bases from J; junction bases left unmatched: 12. In DNA form, the CDR3 reads TGTGCCAGCAGCGGAATAGGACAGGGAGACGGCGAGCAGTACTTC. This gives the protein CASSGIGQGDGEQYF.

V and J are TRBV10-3 and TRBJ2-1; 7 bases map to TRBD1. The CDR3 covers 14 residues. Germline assignment: CDR1 ENHRY and CDR2 SYGVKD. The CDR3 reads CASHGPDRTYEQFF. CDR3 bases: TGTGCTTCCCATGGGCCGGACAGGACCTATGAGCAGTTCTTC.

The chain carries TRBV5-1 and TRBJ2-2; 9 bases are a match to TRBD2. This CDR3 spans 16 amino acids. V trimming: 0 bases; J trimming: 2 bases; junction bases outside the gene matches: 2. Germline CDR1 is SGHRS and CDR2 is YFSETQ. CDR3 in amino acids: CASSLVTSGNTGELFF. Here the CDR3 DNA reads TGCGCCAGCAGCTTGGTGACTAGCGGAAACACCGGGGAGCTGTTTTTT.

Concerning this clone itself: This specimen includes other DNA sequences encoding the same CDR3. The V gene is TRBV7-2, the J gene TRBJ1-4; D is undetermined. From germline, CDR1 is SGHTA and CDR2 FQGNSA. Trimming removed 4 bases at V and 5 bases at J, with 11 bases between. The CDR3 sequence is 14 residues long. The DNA for the CDR3 is TGTGCCAGCAGCTCCGGACTGGAAAATGAAAAACTGTTTTTT. This gives the protein CASSSGLENEKLFF.